The next 28 T cell receptor beta chains were all read from a single sample in a study of blood T cell repertoires in COVID-19. Sequenced by immunoSEQ multiplex PCR; TCRdb stores in-frame clones only, minus some. The sample consists of 130,000 or so clones, under 85% of them appearing once. Sample: peripheral blood. Receptors were obtained from a human donor in a cohort sampled during active COVID-19.

This chain joins TRBV28 and TRBJ2-1; perhaps TRBD2 as D (6 bases). CDR1 and CDR2 (germline): MDHEN, SYDVKM. The CDR3 has 14 residues. The V gene lost 11 bases and the J gene lost 2 bases, with 16 bases spanning the gap. For the CDR3, the DNA is TGTGCCTCCCATCGGGACTTAACCTACAATGAGCAGTTCTTC. It translates to CASHRDLTYNEQFF. The whole variable domain, remainder taken from reference TRBV28 and TRBJ2-1, is DVKVTQSSRYLVKRTGEKVFLECVQDMDHENMFWYRQDPGLGLRLIYFSYDVKMKEKGDIPEGYSVSREKKERFSLILESASTNQTSMYLCASHRDLTYNEQFFGPGTRLTVL.

V and J are TRBV6-2 or TRBV6-3 and TRBJ2-7; D gene unclear. Germline V gives CDR1 MNHEY, CDR2 SVGEGT. This CDR3 spans 13 amino acids. Deletions cut 1 base from V and 0 bases from J, with 4 bases between. The CDR3 protein is CASSYLVSYEQYF. CDR3 coding DNA: TGTGCCAGCAGTTACTTAGTCTCCTACGAGCAGTACTTC.

This rearrangement joins TRBV19 to TRBJ2-1; 9 nucleotides line up with TRBD2. The V segment lost 5 bases and the J segment 1 base; nucleotides outside the gene matches: 15. The CDR3 is made up of 19 amino acids. Germline loops: CDR1 LNHDA, CDR2 SQIVND (reference sequence). The CDR3 DNA is TGTGCCAGTAGTCCCCGACTAGCGGAGATTCCAGGGTCCTACAATGAGCAGTTCTTC. Translated: CASSPRLAEIPGSYNEQFF. The full variable domain, with the rest looked up from reference TRBV19 and TRBJ2-1, is DGGITQSPKYLFRKEGQNVTLSCEQNLNHDAMYWYRQDPGQGLRLIYYSQIVNDFQKGDIAEGYSVSREKKESFPLTVTSAQKNPTAFYLCASSPRLAEIPGSYNEQFFGPGTRLTVL.

This chain links TRBV28 with TRBJ1-1; D unresolved. The CDR3 is made up of 12 amino acids. Trimming shortened V by 5 bases and J by 0 bases, and 4 bases separated the two germline ends. The V gene's germline CDR1 is MDHEN and CDR2 SYDVKM. The CDR3 spells CASSQLNTEAFF. The CDR3 coding sequence is TGTGCCAGCAGTCAGTTGAACACTGAAGCTTTCTTT.

This clone was found once. V and J are TRBV2 and TRBJ2-5; 9 bases map to TRBD2. The CDR3 is 14 amino acids. Germline values: CDR1 SNHLY, CDR2 FYNNEI. With V trimmed by 3 bases and J by 4 bases, 3 bases remained unmatched. CDR3 sequence (DNA): TGTGCCAGCAGTGAGGCTAGCGGGACAGAGACCCAGTACTTC. Amino acid sequence: CASSEASGTETQYF.

The CDR3: CASSLGTGGYVEQYF. DNA for the CDR3: TGTGCCAGCAGCTTAGGGACAGGAGGCTACGTGGAGCAGTACTTC. V gene TRBV7-8 combines with J gene TRBJ2-7, with 7 bases aligning to TRBD1. This CDR3 is 15 amino acids long. The J segment lost 7 bases and the V segment lost 1 base, leaving 10 bases of the junction unmatched. Germline V lookup: CDR1 SGHVS, CDR2 FQNEAQ.

The rearrangement links TRBV25-1 to TRBJ2-1; 8 bases are shared with TRBD1. Germline V gene lookup returns CDR1 MGHDK and CDR2 SYGVNS. The V segment lost 6 bases and the J segment 8 bases; nucleotides outside the gene matches: 9. CDR3 length: 14 amino acids. The CDR3 DNA reads TGTGCCAGCAGAAGACAGGGGTCGTGGGATGAGCAGTTCTTC. This encodes CASRRQGSWDEQFF.

The chain uses TRBV7-2 and TRBJ2-7, with TRBD1 identical over 8 bases. This CDR3 comprises 14 residues. Per the germline V gene, CDR1 is SGHTA and CDR2 is FQGNSA. V was clipped by 1 base and J by 3 bases; unmatched bases: 2. CDR3 amino acids: CASSLGGQVYEQYF. The CDR3 nucleotides are TGTGCCAGCAGCTTAGGGGGACAGGTCTACGAGCAGTACTTC.

V usage is TRBV5-6 and J usage is TRBJ2-4; 10 nucleotides align to TRBD2. The CDR3 has 17 residues. The V and J ends lost 0 bases and 0 bases, in that order; junction bases with no gene match: 3. Germline CDR1 and CDR2: SGHDT and YYEEEE. The CDR3 protein is CASSLGTSGLAKNIQYF. CDR3 nucleotide sequence: TGTGCCAGCAGCTTGGGGACTAGCGGACTAGCCAAAAACATTCAGTACTTC.

The gene calls are TRBV10-3 and TRBJ1-1; D remains unclear. Trimming cost V 10 bases and J 2 bases, with 14 bases left between them. Looked up from germline, CDR1 is ENHRY and CDR2 is SYGVKD. This CDR3 region has 13 residues. In DNA, the CDR3 is TGTGCCACCAAACAGATCTCAAACACTGAAGCTTTCTTT. Encoded protein: CATKQISNTEAFF.

V and J are TRBV5-8 and TRBJ1-2; 10 bases map to TRBD1. This CDR3 spans 14 amino acids. Germline V gene lookup returns CDR1 SGHTS and CDR2 YDEGEE. The V segment lost 4 bases and the J segment 7 bases; nucleotides outside the gene matches: 7. The CDR3 loop is CASSDDRGRRGYTF. The CDR3 DNA is TGTGCCAGCAGCGACGACAGGGGGCGGCGTGGCTACACCTTC.

The rearrangement links TRBV5-4 to TRBJ2-1; 7 bases are shared with TRBD2. Germline V CDR1 and CDR2: SGHNT, YYREEE (reference sequence). The V segment lost 2 bases and the J segment 5 bases; nucleotides outside the gene matches: 7. The CDR3 contains 15 residues. This chain's CDR3 is CASSLKLARDNEQFF. CDR3 nucleotide sequence: TGTGCCAGCAGCTTAAAACTAGCGAGGGACAATGAGCAGTTCTTC. Together with reference TRBV5-4 and TRBJ2-1, the CDR3 gives the full variable domain: ETGVTQSPTHLIKTRGQQVTLRCSSQSGHNTVSWYQQALGQGPQFIFQYYREEENGRGNFPPRFSGLQFPNYSSELNVNALELDDSALYLCASSLKLARDNEQFFGPGTRLTVL.

The chain has TRBV7-2 and TRBJ1-2, with D possibly TRBD1 on 5 matching bases. Germline CDR1 and CDR2: SGHTA and FQGNSA. This CDR3 region has 14 residues. The V gene lost 7 bases and the J gene lost 1 base, with 13 bases spanning the gap. CDR3 amino acids: CASKSGGLNYGYTF. Written as DNA, the CDR3 is TGTGCCAGCAAATCGGGGGGACTTAACTATGGCTACACCTTC.

V is TRBV19 and J is TRBJ2-1; a weak D match, TRBD2 (6 bases). Trimming left V 5 bases short and J 5 bases short, with 16 bases between. Germline-derived CDR1 and CDR2 are LNHDA and SQIVND (reference sequence). The CDR3 has 15 residues. The CDR3: CASSWRGAGDNEQFF. The CDR3 coding sequence is TGTGCCAGTAGTTGGAGGGGAGCTGGGGACAATGAGCAGTTCTTC.

The rearrangement joins TRBV29-1 to TRBJ2-1; D tentatively fits TRBD1 or TRBD2 (5 bases each). Trimming stripped 8 bases from V and 14 bases from J, with 28 bases between. Germline CDR1 SQVTM, CDR2 ANQGSEA. The CDR3 has 14 amino acids. The CDR3 loop is CSLGTRHAPAREFF. The CDR3 nucleotides are TGCAGCCTTGGGACCAGACACGCCCCCGCGAGGGAGTTCTTC.

The chain is built from TRBV30 and TRBJ1-6; 11 bases are shared with TRBD1. Germline V lookup: CDR1 GTSNPN, CDR2 SVGIG (reference sequence). This CDR3 comprises 16 residues. V dropped 4 bases and J dropped 10; count of bases not matched to a gene: 12. The CDR3 sequence is CAWNTKPDRGQSPLHF. CDR3 nucleotides: TGTGCCTGGAATACTAAGCCGGACAGGGGGCAATCACCCCTCCACTTT.

The rearrangement joins TRBV30 to TRBJ1-6; TRBD1 matches at 9 bases. Germline V CDR1 and CDR2: GTSNPN, SVGIG (reference sequence). Trimming at V came to 1 base and at J to 8 bases, leaving 9 bases not matched to a gene. The CDR3 consists of 16 residues. The CDR3 sequence is CAWSALDRGFDSPLHF. The CDR3 DNA reads TGTGCCTGGAGTGCCTTGGACAGGGGTTTTGATTCACCCCTCCACTTT.

This clone was recorded only once. The V and J genes are TRBV29-1 and TRBJ2-2; a weak D match, TRBD2 (6 bases). Germline assignment: CDR1 SQVTM and CDR2 ANQGSEA. Between the trimmed V and J ends, which lost 4 bases and 2 bases, there was a span of 11 bases. The CDR3 is made up of 14 amino acids. CDR3 in DNA: TGCAGCGTTGGCGGGGCGATTAACACCGGGGAGCTGTTTTTT. Translating gives CSVGGAINTGELFF.

This chain uses TRBV7-3 with TRBJ2-5; 7 bases line up with TRBD2. Germline CDR1 is SGHTA and CDR2 is FQGTGA. This CDR3 is 14 amino acids long. V was pared by 5 bases and J by 7 bases, with 10 bases of the junction left unmatched. The DNA for the CDR3 is TGTGCCAGCAGCCTAAGCGGGATTACGGGGACCCAGTACTTC. Amino acids: CASSLSGITGTQYF.

This sequence joins TRBV9 and TRBJ1-1; perhaps TRBD1 as D (6 bases). CDR3 length: 14 residues. Deletions cut 3 bases from V and 0 bases from J, with 9 bases between. The germline CDR1 and CDR2 sequences are SGDLS and YYNGEE. DNA for the CDR3: TGTGCCAGCAGCGCCGGGACATTGAACACTGAAGCTTTCTTT. Translation gives CASSAGTLNTEAFF.

This clone has more than one count but fewer than ten. The chain uses TRBV24-1 and TRBJ2-1; D may be TRBD1 (7 bases). Germline V gene data show CDR1 as KGHDR and CDR2 as SFDVKD. V dropped 9 bases and J dropped 8 bases, with 22 bases sitting between them. This CDR3 has 15 residues. CDR3 sequence (DNA): TGTGCCACCTCCCCAGGGACATCAGGGGGGCATGAGCAGTTCTTC. It codes for CATSPGTSGGHEQFF.

The rearrangement uses TRBV5-1 and TRBJ2-5; TRBD2 aligns across 15 bases. Looked up from germline, CDR1 is SGHRS and CDR2 is YFSETQ. This CDR3 has 15 residues. V lost 4 bases to trimming and J lost 5 bases; unmatched junction nucleotides: 3. The CDR3 is CASSRTSGREETQYF. The CDR3 bases are TGCGCCAGCAGCCGGACTAGCGGGAGGGAGGAGACCCAGTACTTC.

This clone was counted once. V and J are TRBV28 and TRBJ1-2; possibly TRBD1 for D (6 bases). CDR1 is MDHEN, CDR2 SYDVKM, per germline. The CDR3 totals 13 residues. V was clipped by 6 bases and J by 4 bases, with 12 bases between them. CDR3 residues: CASSPQGLYGYTF. The CDR3 DNA sequence: TGTGCCAGCAGCCCCCAGGGGCTCTATGGCTACACCTTC.

This chain connects TRBV29-1 to TRBJ2-2; D is perhaps TRBD2 (5 bases). The CDR3 length is 13 residues. The germline CDR1 and CDR2 sequences are SQVTM and ANQGSEA. V was clipped by 5 bases and J by 5 bases, with 12 bases between them. CDR3 nucleotide sequence: TGCAGCGTTCGGATAACGGGGACCGGGGAGCTGTTTTTT. It is translated as CSVRITGTGELFF.

The gene calls are TRBV29-1 and TRBJ1-5; a weak D match, TRBD1 (5 bases). Germline V gene data show CDR1 as SQVTM and CDR2 as ANQGSEA. Trimming pared 0 bases from V and 2 bases from J, leaving 8 bases between. This CDR3 has 14 residues. This CDR3 is CSVEEGGGNQPQHF. Here the CDR3 DNA reads TGCAGCGTTGAAGAGGGGGGAGGCAATCAGCCCCAGCATTTT.

V and J are TRBV6-4 and TRBJ1-5; no clear D. V lost 6 bases to trimming and J lost 2 bases, with 23 bases between them. Per the germline V gene, CDR1 is MRHNA and CDR2 is SNTAGT. CDR3 length: 18 amino acids. The CDR3 bases are TGTGCCAGCAGCACCCCTCGTAGCGGTTATGTTTGCAATCAGCCCCAGCATTTT. Translation gives CASSTPRSGYVCNQPQHF.

J is TRBJ2-1 and V is TRBV12-5, with 7 bases identical to TRBD1. This CDR3 is 19 amino acids long. CDR1 LGHNT and CDR2 FRNRAP come from the germline V gene. The V gene end was trimmed by 3 bases and the J gene end by 0 bases; junction bases not matched to a gene: 14. The CDR3 DNA reads as TGTGCTAGTGGTTTTCAGACAGGGTCCTCTCTTAGCTCCTACAATGAGCAGTTCTTC. Translated: CASGFQTGSSLSSYNEQFF.

This clone was counted a single time. The chain combines TRBV28 with TRBJ2-1; no clear D. CDR1 is MDHEN, CDR2 SYDVKM, per germline. V gave up 6 bases and J gave up 4 bases, with 10 bases separating them. This CDR3 has 13 amino acids. The CDR3 here is CASRTPLYNEQFF. CDR3 nucleotides: TGTGCCAGCAGGACACCACTGTACAATGAGCAGTTCTTC.